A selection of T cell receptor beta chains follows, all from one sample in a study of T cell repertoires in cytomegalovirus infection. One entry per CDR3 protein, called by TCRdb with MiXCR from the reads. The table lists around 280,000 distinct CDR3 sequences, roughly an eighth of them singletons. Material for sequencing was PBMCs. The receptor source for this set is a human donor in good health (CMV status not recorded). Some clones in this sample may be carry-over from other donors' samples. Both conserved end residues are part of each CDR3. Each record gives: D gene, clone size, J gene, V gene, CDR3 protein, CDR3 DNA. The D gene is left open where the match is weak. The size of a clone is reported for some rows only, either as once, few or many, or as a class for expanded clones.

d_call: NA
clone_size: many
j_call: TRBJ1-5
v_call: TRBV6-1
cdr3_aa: CASSSDRTYSNQPQHF
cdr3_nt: TGTGCCAGCAGTTCTGACAGGACCTATAGCAATCAGCCCCAGCATTTT

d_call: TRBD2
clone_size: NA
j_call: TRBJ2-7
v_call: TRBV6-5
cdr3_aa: CASTTLAGSYEQYF
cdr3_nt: TGTGCCAGCACCACCCTAGCGGGGTCCTACGAGCAGTACTTC

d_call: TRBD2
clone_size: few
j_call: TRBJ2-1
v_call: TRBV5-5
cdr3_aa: CASSLERLAGYNEQFF
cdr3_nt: TGTGCCAGCAGCTTGGAAAGGCTAGCGGGGTACAATGAGCAGTTCTTC

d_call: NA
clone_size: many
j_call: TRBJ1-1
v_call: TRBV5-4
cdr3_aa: CASSRDPNTEAFF
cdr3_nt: TGTGCCAGCAGCCGGGACCCGAACACTGAAGCTTTCTTT

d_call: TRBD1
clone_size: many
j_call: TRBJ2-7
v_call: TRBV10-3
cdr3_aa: CAISLGQAYEQYF
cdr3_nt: TGTGCCATCAGTTTAGGACAGGCCTACGAGCAGTACTTC

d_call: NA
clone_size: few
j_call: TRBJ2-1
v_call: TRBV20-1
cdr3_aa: CSASGLGSYNEQFF
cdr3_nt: TGCAGTGCTAGCGGGCTAGGGTCCTACAATGAGCAGTTCTTC

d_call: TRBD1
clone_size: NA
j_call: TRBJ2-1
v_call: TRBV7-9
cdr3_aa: CASNRDRSLPVSYNEQFF
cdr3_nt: TGTGCCAGCAACCGGGACAGGTCTCTTCCCGTTTCCTACAATGAGCAGTTCTTC

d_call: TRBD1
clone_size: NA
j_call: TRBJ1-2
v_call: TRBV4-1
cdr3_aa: CASSQVGTEDGYTF
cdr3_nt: TGCGCCAGCAGCCAAGTAGGGACAGAAGATGGCTACACCTTC

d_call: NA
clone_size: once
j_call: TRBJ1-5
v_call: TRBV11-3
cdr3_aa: CASSMNRRGHSNQPQHF
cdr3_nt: TGTGCCAGCAGTATGAACCGGAGAGGGCATAGCAATCAGCCCCAGCATTTT

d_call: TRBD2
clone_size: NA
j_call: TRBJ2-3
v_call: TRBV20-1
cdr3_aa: CSALGLAGSTDTQYF
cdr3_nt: TGCAGTGCCCTAGGACTAGCGGGGAGCACAGATACGCAGTATTTT

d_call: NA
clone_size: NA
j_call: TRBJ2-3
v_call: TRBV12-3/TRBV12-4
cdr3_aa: CASSPPFSTDTQYF
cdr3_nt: TGTGCCAGCAGCCCCCCCTTCAGCACAGATACGCAGTATTTT

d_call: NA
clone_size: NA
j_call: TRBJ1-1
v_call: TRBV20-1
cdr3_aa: CSARRWGTEAFF
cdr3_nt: TGCAGTGCTAGGAGGTGGGGGACTGAAGCTTTCTTT

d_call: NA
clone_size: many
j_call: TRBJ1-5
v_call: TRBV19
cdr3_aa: CASSISGKSNQPQHF
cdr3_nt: TGTGCCAGTAGTATTTCAGGGAAAAGCAATCAGCCCCAGCATTTT

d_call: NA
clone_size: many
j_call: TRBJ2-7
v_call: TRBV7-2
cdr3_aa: CASKGDGYEQYF
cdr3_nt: TGTGCCAGCAAGGGGGACGGCTACGAGCAGTACTTC

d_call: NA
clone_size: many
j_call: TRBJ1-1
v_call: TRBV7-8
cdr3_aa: CASSLVRGAGTEAFF
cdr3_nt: TGTGCCAGCAGCTTAGTCAGGGGCGCGGGGACTGAAGCTTTCTTT

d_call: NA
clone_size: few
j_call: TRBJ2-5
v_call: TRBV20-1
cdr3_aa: CSAGEGGVPETQYF
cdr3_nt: TGCAGTGCCGGGGAAGGGGGGGTTCCGGAGACCCAGTACTTC

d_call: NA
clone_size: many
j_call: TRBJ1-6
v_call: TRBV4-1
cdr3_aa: CASSQEGRTQVSPLHF
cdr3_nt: TGCGCCAGCAGCCAAGAAGGGAGAACCCAAGTTTCACCCCTCCACTTT

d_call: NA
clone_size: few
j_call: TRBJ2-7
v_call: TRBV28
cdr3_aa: CASSGTPHEQYF
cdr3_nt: TGTGCCAGTTCCGGGACCCCCCACGAGCAGTACTTC

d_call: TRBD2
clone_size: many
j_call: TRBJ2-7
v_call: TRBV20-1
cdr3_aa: CSAISGLAGYEQYF
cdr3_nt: TGCAGTGCTATCTCGGGACTAGCGGGATACGAGCAGTACTTC

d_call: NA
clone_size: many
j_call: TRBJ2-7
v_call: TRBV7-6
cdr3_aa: CASSLGLLYEQYF
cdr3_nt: TGTGCCAGCAGCTTAGGGCTGCTCTACGAGCAGTACTTC

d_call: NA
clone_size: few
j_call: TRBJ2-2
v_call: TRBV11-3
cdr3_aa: CASSLGGVNTGELFF
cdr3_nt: TGTGCCAGCAGCTTAGGCGGGGTGAACACCGGGGAGCTGTTTTTT

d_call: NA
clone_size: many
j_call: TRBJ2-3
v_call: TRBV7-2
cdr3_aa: CASSLQSPDTQYF
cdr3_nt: TGTGCCAGCAGCTTACAGTCACCAGATACGCAGTATTTT

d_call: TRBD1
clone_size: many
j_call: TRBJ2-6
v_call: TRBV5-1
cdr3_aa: CASSSNRGPGANVLTF
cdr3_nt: TGCGCCAGCAGCTCCAACAGGGGGCCTGGGGCCAACGTCCTGACTTTC

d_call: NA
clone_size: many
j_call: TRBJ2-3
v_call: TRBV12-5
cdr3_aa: CASGLEVAGRDTQYF
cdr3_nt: TGTGCTAGTGGTTTGGAGGTAGCAGGTCGAGATACGCAGTATTTT

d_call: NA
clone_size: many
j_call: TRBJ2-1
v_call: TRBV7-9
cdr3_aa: CASSPTPPEGDEQFF
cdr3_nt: TGTGCCAGCAGCCCCACGCCCCCCGAGGGCGATGAGCAGTTCTTC

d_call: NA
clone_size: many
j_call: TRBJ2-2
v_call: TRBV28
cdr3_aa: CASSLWDGGSTTGELFF
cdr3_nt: TGTGCCAGCAGTTTATGGGACGGGGGAAGTACCACCGGGGAGCTGTTTTTT

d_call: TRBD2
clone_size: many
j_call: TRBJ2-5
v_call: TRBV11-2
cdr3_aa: CASGAGGNQETQYF
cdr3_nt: TGTGCCAGCGGAGCGGGGGGGAACCAAGAGACCCAGTACTTC